These 27 T cell receptor beta chains share one sample of origin, sequenced in a study of spatial heterogeneity in lung cancer. Documented time point: sample taken at primary tumor resection. The sequenced material consisted of unsorted whole RNA from tumor, nontumor lung or frozen PBMC. TCRdb redid the calling of the 5' RACE reads with MiXCR, one entry per CDR3 protein. Found here are about 1,500 distinct CDR3 sequences, more than 45% of them singletons; the top ten hold roughly two fifths. The source material was PBMCs, sampled at surgery. These receptor sequences come from a female donor with early-stage non-small cell lung cancer.

The gene calls are TRBV20-1 and TRBJ2-7; 15 bases align to TRBD2. This CDR3 has 16 residues. Germline loops: CDR1 DFQATT, CDR2 SNEGSKA (reference sequence). The trim removed 3 bases at V and 5 bases at J, leaving 8 bases unmatched. The CDR3 coding sequence is TGCAGTGCTAGGGGACTAGCGGGAGGAGTGAGGCACGAGCAGTACTTC. Translating gives CSARGLAGGVRHEQYF.

In this sample, this clonotype is large. The chain carries TRBV14 and TRBJ2-1; 12 bases are a match to TRBD2. Germline assignment: CDR1 SGHDN and CDR2 FVKESK. With V trimmed by 5 bases and J by 6 bases, 8 bases remained unmatched. The CDR3 contains 16 residues. This CDR3 is CASSEFTGLAGNEQFF. The CDR3 region has the DNA TGTGCCAGCAGCGAATTCACGGGACTAGCGGGCAATGAGCAGTTCTTC. Using reference TRBV14 and TRBJ2-1 for the parts outside the CDR3, the full variable domain is EAGVTQFPSHSVIEKGQTVTLRCDPISGHDNLYWYRRVMGKEIKFLLHFVKESKQDESGMPNNRFLAERTGGTYSTLKVQPAELEDSGVYFCASSEFTGLAGNEQFFGPGTRLTVL.

This clonotype was counted only a few times. The chain carries TRBV4-1 and TRBJ2-5; D gene unclear. The CDR3 is made up of 16 amino acids. Trimming left V 0 bases short and J 2 bases short, with 13 bases between. Germline-derived CDR1 and CDR2 are MGHRA and YSYEKL. The CDR3 here is CASSQDKGKWQETQYF. CDR3 DNA sequence: TGCGCCAGCAGCCAAGATAAAGGCAAGTGGCAAGAGACCCAGTACTTC.

This rearrangement joins TRBV25-1 to TRBJ2-7; TRBD2 matches 9 bases. The CDR3 has 12 residues. Germline V gives CDR1 MGHDK, CDR2 SYGVNS. Losses at the gene ends were 7 bases for V and 5 bases for J; bases not matched to a gene: 3. CDR3 loop: CASKGLAHEQYF. CDR3 DNA sequence: TGTGCCAGCAAGGGACTAGCTCACGAGCAGTACTTC.

V and J are TRBV3-1 and TRBJ2-7; 11 bases fit TRBD1. The CDR3 extends over 15 amino acids. Germline V gene data show CDR1 as LGHDT and CDR2 as YNNKEL (reference sequence). V shed 1 base, J shed 5 bases, and the junction held 4 bases outside the gene matches. CDR3 amino acids: CASSQGTGGWNEQYF. The CDR3 nucleotides read TGTGCCAGCAGCCAAGGGACAGGGGGCTGGAACGAGCAGTACTTC.

The chain links TRBV11-2 to TRBJ2-1, with a possible D match to TRBD1 (6 bases). Germline values: CDR1 SGHAT, CDR2 FQNNGV. CDR3 length equals 19 residues. Trimming cost V 0 bases and J 2 bases, with 20 bases left between them. The CDR3 coding sequence is TGTGCCAGCAGCTTAGATTTTGGGGCGTGGTCAGGGGCCTACAATGAGCAGTTCTTC. Its translation: CASSLDFGAWSGAYNEQFF.

This clonotype has a handful of counts. This chain connects TRBV12-3 or TRBV12-4 to TRBJ2-7; the match to TRBD2 covers 9 bases. J lost 2 bases, V lost 2 bases, and 4 bases had no gene match. The CDR3 length is 15 residues. The CDR3 region has the DNA TGTGCCAGCAGTTTAAAGGCGGGGGGGCCCTACGAGCAGTACTTC. Translation: CASSLKAGGPYEQYF.

This chain links TRBV12-3 or TRBV12-4 with TRBJ2-6; TRBD1 agrees at 9 bases. The CDR3 spans 17 residues. J lost 0 bases, V lost 7 bases, and 7 bases had no gene match. Written as DNA, the CDR3 is TGTGCCAGCAAGCCCGGGACAGGGATCTCTGGGGCCAACGTCCTGACTTTC. Translated: CASKPGTGISGANVLTF.

This clonotype has only one observation. The rearrangement joins TRBV6-2 or TRBV6-3 to TRBJ1-1; tentative D call: TRBD1 (6 bases). The CDR3 contains 19 residues. The germline V and J ends were trimmed by 6 bases and 6 bases, with 32 bases remaining between them. CDR1 is MNHEY, CDR2 SVGEGT, per germline. The CDR3 DNA reads TGTGCCAGCAGATCAGGTGGATTCGCCCGGGACACCTTTAGGGCTGAAGCTTTCTTT. This encodes CASRSGGFARDTFRAEAFF.

The chain recombines TRBV2 with TRBJ2-1; 12 positions agree with TRBD2. Germline assignment: CDR1 SNHLY and CDR2 FYNNEI. V shed 6 bases, J shed 7 bases, and the junction held 7 bases outside the gene matches. This CDR3 is 15 amino acids long. In DNA, the CDR3 is TGTGCCAGCAGCCCCGGACTAGCGGGAATGAATGAGCAGTTCTTC. Its protein is CASSPGLAGMNEQFF.

This chain links TRBV9 with TRBJ2-3; 8 bases agree with TRBD2. CDR1 is SGDLS, CDR2 YYNGEE, per germline. This CDR3 has 17 amino acids. The J segment lost 1 base and the V segment lost 0 bases, leaving 7 bases of the junction unmatched. CDR3 residues: CASSVEKREYGTDTQYF. The CDR3 DNA reads TGTGCCAGCAGCGTAGAAAAGCGGGAGTATGGCACAGATACGCAGTATTTT.

The chain is built from TRBV2 and TRBJ1-5, with D tentatively TRBD1 (5 bases). Germline V gives CDR1 SNHLY, CDR2 FYNNEI. V was trimmed by 5 bases and J by 7 bases, leaving 18 bases between them. The length of the CDR3 is 15 residues. The CDR3 DNA reads TGTGCCAGCAGTTCAGGGATCCCCAGTTCGCAGCCCCAGCATTTT. It codes for CASSSGIPSSQPQHF.

This chain uses TRBV4-2 with TRBJ1-2, with 8 bases that match TRBD1. Germline assignment: CDR1 LGHNA and CDR2 YNFKEQ. CDR3 length: 14 residues. The V and J ends lost 4 bases and 6 bases, in that order; junction bases with no gene match: 7. The CDR3 loop is CASSPAGGRDGYTF. The CDR3 DNA follows: TGTGCCAGCAGCCCGGCAGGGGGCCGGGATGGCTACACCTTC.

The chain uses TRBV29-1 and TRBJ2-5; 11 bases align to TRBD2. V lost 7 bases, J lost 4 bases, and 14 bases stayed unmatched. The CDR3 runs to 16 residues. In germline, CDR1 is SQVTM, CDR2 ANQGSEA. CDR3 DNA sequence: TGCAGCGCCGATGGGCTAGCGGGGGGCAGGGGAGAGACCCAGTACTTC. Residues: CSADGLAGGRGETQYF.

The genes are TRBV3-1 and TRBJ2-1, with D possibly TRBD1 on 6 matching bases. The length of the CDR3 is 15 residues. The germline CDR1 and CDR2 sequences are LGHDT and YNNKEL (reference sequence). Between the trimmed V and J ends, which lost 1 base and 7 bases, there was a span of 14 bases. CDR3 sequence: CASSQGGGPRNEQFF. The CDR3 DNA sequence: TGTGCCAGCAGCCAAGGAGGGGGACCGAGGAATGAGCAGTTCTTC.

By its share, this clonotype is medium-sized. The chain links TRBV6-5 to TRBJ1-1, with 7 bases lining up with TRBD1. CDR1 is MNHEY, CDR2 SVGAGI, per germline. The CDR3 runs 13 residues. V gave up 7 bases and J gave up 4 bases; unmatched junction bases: 6. The CDR3 DNA is TGTGCCAGCAATATACAGGGGTCCACTGAAGCTTTCTTT. Protein: CASNIQGSTEAFF.

The chain links TRBV5-6 to TRBJ2-7; maybe TRBD2 (6 bases). This CDR3 comprises 14 residues. V shed 4 bases and J shed 3 bases, with 14 bases lying between them. Per germline, CDR1 SGHDT and CDR2 YYEEEE. This CDR3 reads CASSIRDSFYEQYF. The CDR3 DNA reads TGTGCCAGCAGCATCCGGGACTCTTTCTACGAGCAGTACTTC.

The chain is built from TRBV27 and TRBJ2-3; D gene ambiguous. Per germline, CDR1 MNHEY and CDR2 SMNVEV (reference sequence). The CDR3 length is 13 residues. V was clipped by 6 bases and J by 2 bases, with 9 bases between them. The CDR3 spells CASRPPYTDTQYF. The CDR3, as DNA: TGTGCCAGCAGACCGCCGTACACAGATACGCAGTATTTT.

Only one count was recorded for this clonotype. This chain joins TRBV27 and TRBJ2-7, with D tentatively TRBD2 (6 bases). Germline CDR1 and CDR2: MNHEY and SMNVEV (reference sequence). This CDR3 comprises 12 residues. V was pared by 10 bases and J by 2 bases, with 12 bases between. In DNA, the CDR3 is TGTGCCACGGCCGGGGGAGCCTACGAGCAGTACTTC. Translated, it gives CATAGGAYEQYF.

The rearrangement uses TRBV24-1 and TRBJ2-3, with D possibly called TRBD1 or TRBD2 (6 bases each). Germline V gene sequence: CDR1 KGHDR, CDR2 SFDVKD. V lost 5 bases and J 4 bases, leaving 36 bases between the germline ends. The CDR3 sequence is 22 residues long. The CDR3: CATSAPAGTLNDRPQGADTQYF. The CDR3 DNA sequence: TGTGCCACCAGTGCCCCGGCGGGGACGCTTAACGACAGGCCCCAGGGCGCAGATACGCAGTATTTT.

The chain links TRBV7-2 to TRBJ2-1; 9 positions match TRBD2. The CDR3 length is 15 residues. Germline lookup yields CDR1 SGHTA and CDR2 FQGNSA. The V and J ends lost 6 bases and 7 bases, in that order; junction bases with no gene match: 10. The chain's CDR3 is CASRFSGSGNNEQFF. The CDR3 bases are TGTGCCAGCAGGTTTAGCGGGAGTGGAAATAATGAGCAGTTCTTC. The variable domain in full, with the rest retrieved from reference TRBV7-2 and TRBJ2-1, is GAGVSQSPSNKVTEKGKDVELRCDPISGHTALYWYRQSLGQGLEFLIYFQGNSAPDKSGLPSDRFSAERTGGSVSTLTIQRTQQEDSAVYLCASRFSGSGNNEQFFGPGTRLTVL.

With respect to this clonotype: The junction departs from the called germline gene at one end, perhaps through a read error. The chain recombines TRBV2 with TRBJ2-1; 10 bases agree with TRBD2. CDR1 and CDR2 (germline): SNHLY, FYNNEI. The CDR3 is 14 amino acids. CDR3 amino acids: CASSPRTSGNEQFF. CDR3 DNA sequence: TGTGCCAGCAGTCCTCGGACTAGCGGTAATGAGCAGTTCTTT.

This clonotype is deemed medium-sized. The chain joins TRBV4-2 to TRBJ2-5, with D possibly being TRBD1 or TRBD2 (5 bases each). In germline, CDR1 is LGHNA, CDR2 YNFKEQ. The CDR3 spans 16 residues. V shed 0 bases and J shed 7 bases, with 18 bases lying between them. The CDR3 loop is CASSQELGPSAGTQYF. In DNA, the CDR3 is TGTGCCAGCAGCCAAGAATTGGGACCCTCCGCCGGGACCCAGTACTTC.

The CDR3 loop is CASSPRGGAEKLFF. Written as DNA, the CDR3 is TGTGCCAGCAGCCCCCGGGGAGGGGCTGAAAAACTGTTTTTT. The rearrangement uses TRBV3-1 and TRBJ1-4; a possible D gene is TRBD1 (5 bases). Trimming left V 4 bases short and J 7 bases short, with 13 bases between. Germline V lookup: CDR1 LGHDT, CDR2 YNNKEL (reference sequence). This CDR3 region has 14 residues.

This clonotype was recorded only once. V and J are TRBV7-9 and TRBJ2-6; D unresolved. Germline V CDR1 and CDR2: SEHNR, FQNEAQ (reference sequence). V was pared by 1 base and J by 5 bases, with 6 bases between. This CDR3 comprises 14 residues. The CDR3 reads CASSLEPWANVLTF. The CDR3 DNA follows: TGTGCCAGCAGCTTAGAACCGTGGGCCAACGTCCTGACTTTC.

The rearrangement joins TRBV12-3 or TRBV12-4 to TRBJ2-1, with a tentative D call TRBD2 (6 bases). V lost 3 bases and J lost 5, with 14 bases in between. The CDR3 runs to 15 residues. This CDR3 is CASSFQAGVDNEQFF. The CDR3 nucleotides read TGTGCCAGCAGTTTCCAAGCGGGTGTGGACAATGAGCAGTTCTTC.

This rearrangement joins TRBV30 to TRBJ1-2; tentative D call: TRBD1 (6 bases). This CDR3 has 12 amino acids. Trimming pared 2 bases from V and 2 bases from J, leaving 6 bases between. Germline CDR1 and CDR2: GTSNPN and SVGIG (reference sequence). CDR3 coding DNA: TGTGCCTGGAGTACAGGGAACTATGGCTACACCTTC. Translation gives CAWSTGNYGYTF.